This T cell receptor (beta chain) was retrieved from a study of blood T cell repertoires in COVID-19 (dated by TCRdb to 2019 to 2021). At the level of the whole study: The collaborator samples originated in the United States, Italy and Spain and spanned the acute and convalescent phases of COVID-19. Deeply sampled blood TCRbeta repertoires from subjects exposed to, actively infected with, or recovered from COVID-19 were included in the dataset. Where available, HLA class I and class II types were taken from metadata supplied by the sample provider and were not determined by assay-based typing. A de-identified subject ID, COVID-19 status, age in years and sex were almost always included in the sample metadata. The repertoires were released in a freely available public database meant as a resource for research on the immune response to SARS-CoV-2. The prospective study material was composed of cDNA or gDNA derived from T cells, B-cell-depleted T cells, or PBMCs. Samples came from the ongoing ImmuneRACE study (first 160 participants) plus 1,254 subjects from 6 global collaborators.

One collaborating source in Seattle enrolled patients during active infection and followed them longitudinally through the course of disease. The collaborating institutions used their own protocols to collect whole blood in K2EDTA tubes. Collaborator samples were shipped for TCRbeta analysis as frozen whole blood, isolated PBMCs, or DNA extracted from either sample type. Study-level results and caveats: The amount of clinical and demographic metadata varied by source and participant and was provided uncurated.

The immunoSEQ Assay, a bias-controlled multiplex PCR, was used to amplify TCRbeta CDR3 regions from genomic DNA. The study's own analysis went as follows. Nucleated cell counts per sample were estimated from amplification of reference gene primers within the assay. Sequence reads were collapsed and filtered to measure the absolute abundance of every unique TCRbeta CDR3 rearrangement. For each sample, productive Simpson clonality was calculated as the square root of Simpson's diversity index over productive rearrangements. Here the immuneACCESS table is served through TCRdb, limited to in-frame sequences with V and J called. Missing clones are a known gap in these copies; in checked studies unresolved V genes cover under half, and the rest lacks a known reason. Clonal size and the V and J genes are those of that table, whereas D and trimming came from the DNA. The sample records some 300,000 clones, nearly 90% of which are singletons. The ten most abundant clones make up 1.5% to 2% of the sample.

In the case of this clone: Its cognate antigen has yet to be identified. No base quality information exists; no much larger clone differs at one position.

In the germline V gene (reference sequence), CDR1 corresponds to LNHDA and CDR2 to SQIVND. There are 18 amino acids in the CDR3, from cysteine to phenylalanine inclusive. Here the CDR3 DNA is all that survives: 54 bases in frame from base 1. At the junction V is shortened by 0 bases and J by 2 bases, with 17 bases in between. The rearrangement combines TRBV19 with TRBJ1-5; the D gene is unclear. This receptor was identified in a woman aged 30 to 39 with COVID-19, enrolled during active disease. Specimen: peripheral blood. The CDR3 reads as follows: CASSIDRSRGTRNQPQHF. The DNA sequence is as follows: TGTGCCAGTAGTATAGATCGTTCTAGAGGTACGCGCAATCAGCCCCAGCATTTT.